This paragraph covers one T cell receptor beta chain sequence. What it recognizes is unknown. The entry originates in a study of a mutant IDH1 vaccine in newly diagnosed glioma. The overall study: In some groups vaccination began 4-6 weeks post-radiotherapy; others received it with temozolomide. Treated patients, averaging approximately 40 years, were roughly 60% male and roughly 38% female.

As for time point: week 23, last vaccination. Vaccination comprised doses that each held 300 ug of mutant IDH1 20-mer peptide, plus topical imiquimod. Trimming took off 1 base at V and 6 bases at J, with 10 bases between the two ends. This CDR3 has 13 amino acids. Looked up from germline, CDR1 is GTSNPN and CDR2 is SVGIG (reference sequence). Method: immunoSEQ multiplex PCR; TCRdb's copy keeps in-frame clones and lacks some. The sample has 40,000 to 50,000 clones; 78% are singletons. The specimen was PBMCs, collected from a glioma patient whose treatment included an IDH1 peptide vaccine. This sequence joins TRBV30 and TRBJ1-5; D perhaps matches TRBD1 (5 bases). This TCR derives from a middle-aged woman with glioma. Some clones in this sample may be carry-over from other donors' samples. The CDR3 DNA is TGTGCCTGGAGTGGGCAGGGCGGTCAGCCCCAGCATTTT. Protein product: CAWSGQGGQPQHF.